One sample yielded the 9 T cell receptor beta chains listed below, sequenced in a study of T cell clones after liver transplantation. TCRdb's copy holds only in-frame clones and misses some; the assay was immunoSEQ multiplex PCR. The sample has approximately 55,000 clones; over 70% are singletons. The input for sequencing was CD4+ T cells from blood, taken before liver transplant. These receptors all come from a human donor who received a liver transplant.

The CDR3 here is CASTIGGGNTEAFF. The CDR3 DNA is TGTGCCAGCACCATAGGGGGGGGAAACACTGAAGCTTTCTTT. The chain has TRBV6-1 and TRBJ1-1; TRBD1 might be the D (6 bases). Per the germline V gene, CDR1 is MNHNS and CDR2 is SASEGT. Trimming removed 7 bases at V and 2 bases at J, with 14 bases between. This CDR3 has 14 residues.

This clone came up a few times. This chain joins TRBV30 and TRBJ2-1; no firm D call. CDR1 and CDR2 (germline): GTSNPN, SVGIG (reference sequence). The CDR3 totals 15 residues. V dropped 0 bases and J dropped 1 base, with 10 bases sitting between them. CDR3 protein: CAWSVGTRSYNEQFF. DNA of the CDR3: TGTGCCTGGAGTGTGGGCACCCGGTCCTACAATGAGCAGTTCTTC.

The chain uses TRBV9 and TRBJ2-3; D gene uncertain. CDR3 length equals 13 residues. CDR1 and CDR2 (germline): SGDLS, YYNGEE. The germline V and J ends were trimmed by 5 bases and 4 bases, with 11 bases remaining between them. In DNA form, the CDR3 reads TGTGCCAGCAGTCTATCAAGTGCAGATACGCAGTATTTT. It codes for CASSLSSADTQYF.

CDR3 in DNA: TGTGCCAGCAGCTTAGGACCAAGGGGTTCACCCCTCCACTTT. Its translation: CASSLGPRGSPLHF. The chain carries TRBV11-3 and TRBJ1-6; possible D gene TRBD1, 5 bases. CDR1 is SGHNT, CDR2 YENEEA, per germline. The CDR3 has 14 residues. With 1 base removed from V and 9 bases from J, the gap between germline ends came to 10 bases.

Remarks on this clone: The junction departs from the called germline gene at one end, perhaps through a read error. The DNA of the CDR3 is TGTGCCAGCAGTGAAGCGCGGGTGGACAGGGGAAAGTCCTTC. It specifies CASSEARVDRGKSF. The V call is TRBV6-1, the J call TRBJ2-7; 9 bases are shared with TRBD1. Germline V CDR1 and CDR2: MNHNS, SASEGT. The CDR3 runs to 14 residues.

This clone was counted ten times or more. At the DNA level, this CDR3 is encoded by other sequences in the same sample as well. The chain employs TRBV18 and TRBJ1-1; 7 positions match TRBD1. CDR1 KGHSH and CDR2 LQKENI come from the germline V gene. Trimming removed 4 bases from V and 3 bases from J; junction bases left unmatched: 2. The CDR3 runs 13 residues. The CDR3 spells CASSQDRDTEAFF. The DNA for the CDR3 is TGTGCCAGCTCACAAGACAGGGACACTGAAGCTTTCTTT.

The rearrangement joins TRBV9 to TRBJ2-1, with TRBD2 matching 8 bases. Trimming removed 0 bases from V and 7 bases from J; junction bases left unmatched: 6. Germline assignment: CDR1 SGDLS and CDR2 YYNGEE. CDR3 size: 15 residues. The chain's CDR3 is CASSVAGGGLNEQFF. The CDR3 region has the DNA TGTGCCAGCAGCGTAGCTGGCGGGGGGCTGAATGAGCAGTTCTTC.

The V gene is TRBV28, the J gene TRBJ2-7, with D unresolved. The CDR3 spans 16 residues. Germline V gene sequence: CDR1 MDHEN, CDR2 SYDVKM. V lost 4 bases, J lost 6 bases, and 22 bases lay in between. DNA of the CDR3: TGTGCCAGCAGTTCCCGCGTCATCTTAACGGGTGTCGAGCAGTACTTC. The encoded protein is CASSSRVILTGVEQYF.

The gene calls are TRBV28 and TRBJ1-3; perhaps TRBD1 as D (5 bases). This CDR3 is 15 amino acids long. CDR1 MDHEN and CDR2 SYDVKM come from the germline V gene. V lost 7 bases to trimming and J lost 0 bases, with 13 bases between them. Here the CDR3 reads CASTGPSISGNTIYF. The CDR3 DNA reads TGTGCCAGCACAGGGCCATCCATCTCTGGAAACACCATATATTTT.